The 8 T cell receptor beta chains listed next were all sequenced from one sample in a study of cytomegalovirus exposure and HLA in healthy donors. Vbeta (60) and Jbeta (13) primers were used in the PCR. Generated by immunoSEQ multiplex PCR, the TCRdb table keeps only in-frame clones and is missing some. The sample includes about 150,000 clones, 61% of them seen just once. Sequencing was done on a sample of PBMCs. The receptors here all came from a male donor in good health and CMV-seronegative.

Only one count was recorded for this clone. This sequence joins TRBV28 and TRBJ1-1, with D tentatively TRBD1 (6 bases). The germline V and J ends were trimmed by 3 bases and 2 bases, with 16 bases remaining between them. Germline CDR1 and CDR2: MDHEN and SYDVKM. CDR3 length: 16 amino acids. The CDR3: CASSLGRGISNTEAFF. In DNA, the CDR3 is TGTGCCAGCAGTTTGGGCAGGGGAATATCAAACACTGAAGCTTTCTTT.

This clone occurred a few times. This chain links TRBV16 with TRBJ2-1; D possibly corresponds to TRBD2 (5 bases). Germline assignment: CDR1 KGHSY and CDR2 FQNENV. The CDR3 is 13 amino acids. The V end lost 1 base, the J end lost 4 bases, and 5 bases lay between the germline ends. The CDR3 DNA reads as TGTGCCAGCAGCCAATGGGAGTACAATGAGCAGTTCTTC. The encoded protein is CASSQWEYNEQFF.

The V call is TRBV6-5, the J call TRBJ1-5; 10 bases fit TRBD1. Germline V gene data show CDR1 as MNHEY and CDR2 as SVGAGI. The CDR3 totals 15 residues. J was trimmed by 5 bases and V by 6 bases; bases with no gene match: 7. CDR3 bases: TGTGCCAGCAGCCCGGACAGGGGGTGGGATCAGCCCCAGCATTTT. Amino acid sequence: CASSPDRGWDQPQHF.

CDR3 nucleotides: TGTGCCAGCAGCTTCCGGGGGGGGCAATACTTC. It is translated as CASSFRGGQYF. V is TRBV5-4 and J is TRBJ2-7, with TRBD2 matching over 8 bases. The CDR3 length is 11 residues. CDR1 and CDR2 (germline): SGHNT, YYREEE (reference sequence). V lost 2 bases to trimming and J lost 13 bases; unmatched junction nucleotides: 5.

This rearrangement joins TRBV5-1 to TRBJ1-2, with TRBD1 matching over 9 bases. This CDR3 has 13 amino acids. Germline lookup yields CDR1 SGHRS and CDR2 YFSETQ. With V trimmed by 5 bases and J by 6 bases, 5 bases remained unmatched. The CDR3 DNA reads as TGCGCCAGCAGTACAGGGGGCCCGGATGGCTACACCTTC. It yields the protein CASSTGGPDGYTF.

In its sample, this clone was seen a few times. The chain links TRBV19 to TRBJ1-2; D is undetermined. Looked up from germline, CDR1 is LNHDA and CDR2 is SQIVND (reference sequence). V lost 5 bases, J lost 4 bases, and 20 bases lay in between. This CDR3 is built from 16 residues. The CDR3, as DNA: TGTGCCAGTAGTTCCTCTTTCCGGGGTACCGGCTATGGCTACACCTTC. Translating gives CASSSSFRGTGYGYTF.

The rearrangement links TRBV18 to TRBJ1-1, with D possibly matching TRBD1 (5 bases). The CDR3 is 13 residues long. Per the germline V gene, CDR1 is KGHSH and CDR2 is LQKENI. The V gene lost 4 bases and the J gene lost 3 bases, with 9 bases spanning the gap. DNA for the CDR3: TGTGCCAGCTCACAGGGACTGGACACTGAAGCTTTCTTT. Its translation is CASSQGLDTEAFF.

This rearrangement joins TRBV27 to TRBJ1-1, with 7 bases fitting TRBD1. CDR1 MNHEY and CDR2 SMNVEV come from the germline V gene (reference sequence). V lost 5 bases and J lost 4; bases outside the gene matches: 10. This CDR3 has 15 residues. The CDR3 bases are TGTGCCAGCAGTCCCATGACAGGGAGCGTCACTGAAGCTTTCTTT. Protein sequence: CASSPMTGSVTEAFF.